This T cell receptor (beta chain) was obtained from a study of T cell repertoires in cytomegalovirus infection. Across the whole study: Public TCR beta signatures were indicative of both CMV infection and a matching HLA type.

This clonotype was seen repeatedly, ten times or more. Its antigen is not known. TCRdb recomputed calls from the reads with MiXCR, one row per CDR3 protein. Of 400,000 or so distinct CDR3 sequences listed, around a sixth are singletons. The germline CDR1 and CDR2 sequences are SGHVS and FQNEAQ. The CDR3 totals 16 residues. V lost 1 base and J lost 1; bases outside the gene matches: 3. Regarding the study as a whole: Cumulative frequency (of public TCR beta family members) identified carriers of CMV plus the relevant HLA. The response measured ex vivo was dominated by TCR beta clonotypes (HLA-C-restricted and CMV-specific).

The chain employs TRBV7-8 and TRBJ1-5, with 8 nucleotides matching TRBD1. This receptor was identified in a human donor in good health (CMV status not recorded). Some clones in this sample may be carry-over from other donors' samples. Sequencing was carried out using PBMCs. CDR3 region: CASSLGYRGSNQPQHF. In nucleotides, the CDR3 is TGTGCCAGCAGCTTAGGCTACAGGGGGAGCAATCAGCCCCAGCATTTT.